The 8 T cell receptor beta chains below were found in one sample sequenced in a study of T-cell reconstitution after alpha-beta-depleted transplantation in children. This sample's TCRbeta library carried unique molecular identifier barcodes. TCRdb processed the PCR reads anew with MiXCR; each CDR3 protein has one entry. The sample contains about 270,000 distinct CDR3 sequences, almost 10% of which appear only once. The source material was PBMCs from the stem cell graft donor, sampled from the stem cell graft. These receptors originate from a human donor who donated a stem cell graft to a child with SCID.

The chain uses TRBV14 and TRBJ2-1; TRBD1 agrees at 7 bases. Germline V gives CDR1 SGHDN, CDR2 FVKESK. The V gene end was trimmed by 3 bases and the J gene end by 3 bases; junction bases not matched to a gene: 5. This CDR3 has 15 amino acids. CDR3 loop: CASSQRTGHYNEQFF. The CDR3 coding sequence is TGTGCCAGCAGCCAGCGGACAGGCCACTACAATGAGCAGTTCTTC.

This clonotype showed up just a few times. The genes are TRBV5-1 and TRBJ1-1; the D is unclear. The germline V gene has CDR1 SGHRS and CDR2 YFSETQ. The CDR3 is 15 amino acids. Trimming shortened V by 0 bases and J by 5 bases, and 14 bases separated the two germline ends. CDR3 in amino acids: CASSLVGTGGTEAFF. As DNA, the CDR3 is TGCGCCAGCAGCTTGGTAGGAACGGGTGGGACTGAAGCTTTCTTT.

This clonotype was observed at least ten times. This chain uses TRBV27 with TRBJ2-2, with D unclear. CDR3 size: 12 residues. The V end lost 7 bases, the J end lost 1 base, and 4 bases lay between the germline ends. Germline V gene sequence: CDR1 MNHEY, CDR2 SMNVEV (reference sequence). The CDR3 is CASMKNTGELFF. The CDR3 region has the DNA TGTGCCAGCATGAAGAACACCGGGGAGCTGTTTTTT.

In this sample, this clonotype turned up many times. The chain carries TRBV20-1 and TRBJ2-7; 7 bases agree with TRBD1. The CDR3 contains 16 residues. Losses at the gene ends were 0 bases for V and 5 bases for J; bases not matched to a gene: 13. CDR1 is DFQATT, CDR2 SNEGSKA, per germline (reference sequence). The CDR3 nucleotides read TGCAGTGCTAGAGACAGAAATCATGGACAGGCACACGAGCAGTACTTC. It yields the protein CSARDRNHGQAHEQYF.

This clonotype came up a few times. CDR3 nucleotides: TGTGCCAGCAGCCTAGTGAAGGGATGGGCAGATACGCAGTATTTT. It codes for CASSLVKGWADTQYF. V and J are TRBV5-5 and TRBJ2-3; D unresolved. V was trimmed by 4 bases and J by 4 bases, leaving 16 bases between them. CDR3 size: 15 residues. Germline loops: CDR1 SGHKS, CDR2 YYEKEE (reference sequence).

The rearrangement joins TRBV12-3 or TRBV12-4 to TRBJ1-1, with D possibly TRBD1 on 6 matching bases. This CDR3 has 14 residues. With 2 bases removed from V and 7 bases from J, the gap between germline ends came to 14 bases. This CDR3 is CASSLQEGVGEAFF. The CDR3 DNA is TGTGCCAGCAGTTTACAGGAGGGGGTCGGTGAAGCTTTCTTT.

This clonotype occurred a few times. The rearrangement uses TRBV7-3 and TRBJ2-5; TRBD2 agrees at 13 bases. The CDR3 is 16 residues long. V was clipped by 1 base and J by 5 bases; unmatched bases: 4. CDR1 is SGHTA and CDR2 is FQGTGA in the germline V gene. The CDR3 DNA reads as TGTGCCAGCAGCTTAAAGACTAGCGGGGGGTCGGAGACCCAGTACTTC. Its translation is CASSLKTSGGSETQYF.

This clonotype was counted only a few times. The chain recombines TRBV12-3 or TRBV12-4 with TRBJ2-1; possible D gene TRBD1, 6 bases. V lost 6 bases, J lost 12 bases, and 18 bases lay in between. The CDR3 covers 13 residues. In nucleotides, the CDR3 is TGTGCCAGCAGCCTGGGTGAAGGACAGAGGCAGTTCTTC. Its protein product is CASSLGEGQRQFF.